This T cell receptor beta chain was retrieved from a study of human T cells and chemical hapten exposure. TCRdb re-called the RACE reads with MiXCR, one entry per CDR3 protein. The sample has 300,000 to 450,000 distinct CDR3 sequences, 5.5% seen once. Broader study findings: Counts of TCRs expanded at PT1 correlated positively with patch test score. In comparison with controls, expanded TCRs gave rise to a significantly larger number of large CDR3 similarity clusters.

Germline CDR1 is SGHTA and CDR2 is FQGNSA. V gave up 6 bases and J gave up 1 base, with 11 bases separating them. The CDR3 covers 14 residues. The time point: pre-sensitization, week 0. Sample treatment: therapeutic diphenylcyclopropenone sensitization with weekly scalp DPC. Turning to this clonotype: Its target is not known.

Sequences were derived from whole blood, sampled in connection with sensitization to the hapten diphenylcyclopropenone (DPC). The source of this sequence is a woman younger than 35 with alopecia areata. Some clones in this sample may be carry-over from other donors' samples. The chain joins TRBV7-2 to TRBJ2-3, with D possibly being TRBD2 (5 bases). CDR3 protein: CASSRGLRTDTQYF. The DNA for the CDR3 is TGTGCCAGCAGTCGAGGACTCCGCACAGATACGCAGTATTTT.